Reported below is one TCR beta chain. What it binds is not known. TCR templates, roughly 10^5 per sample, were assayed. Only in-frame clones appear in the TCRdb table, and some are missing; sequencing was by immunoSEQ multiplex PCR. The repertoire consists of tens of thousands of clones, with about 92% occurring once and the leading ten covering 30% to 40%. Germline CDR1 reads SGHRS; CDR2 reads YFSETQ. This CDR3 has 15 residues. Between the trimmed V and J ends, which lost 4 bases and 2 bases, there was a span of 16 bases. The data are from a study of siplizumab effects on memory and regulatory T cells. General observations from the study: Alloreactive sequences tracing back to unstimulated CD4+ memory cells were significantly reduced by siplizumab.

The receptor was derived from a human donor in good health. The specimen was CD8+ T cells sorted from blood. The rearrangement uses TRBV5-1 and TRBJ2-7, with no clear D. The CDR3 DNA reads TGCGCCAGCAGCCCCCACACTACCCGGACCTACGAGCAGTACTTC. This encodes CASSPHTTRTYEQYF.